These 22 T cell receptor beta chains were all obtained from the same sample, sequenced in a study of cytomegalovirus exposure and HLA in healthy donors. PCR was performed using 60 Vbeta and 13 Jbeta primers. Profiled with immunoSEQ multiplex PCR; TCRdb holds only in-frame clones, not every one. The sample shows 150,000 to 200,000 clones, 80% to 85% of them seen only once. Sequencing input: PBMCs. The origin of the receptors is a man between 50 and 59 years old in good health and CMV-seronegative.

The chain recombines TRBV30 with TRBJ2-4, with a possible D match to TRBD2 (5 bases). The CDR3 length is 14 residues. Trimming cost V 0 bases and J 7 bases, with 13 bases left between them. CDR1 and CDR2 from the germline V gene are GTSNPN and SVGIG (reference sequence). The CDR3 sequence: CAWSVHQPGNIQYF. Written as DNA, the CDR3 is TGTGCCTGGAGTGTACATCAGCCGGGGAACATTCAGTACTTC.

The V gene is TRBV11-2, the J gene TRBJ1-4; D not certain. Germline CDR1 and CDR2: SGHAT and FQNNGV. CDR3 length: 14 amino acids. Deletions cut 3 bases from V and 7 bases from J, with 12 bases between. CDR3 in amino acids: CASSFLAESEKLFF. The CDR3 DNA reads TGTGCCAGCAGCTTCTTGGCGGAAAGTGAAAAACTGTTTTTT.

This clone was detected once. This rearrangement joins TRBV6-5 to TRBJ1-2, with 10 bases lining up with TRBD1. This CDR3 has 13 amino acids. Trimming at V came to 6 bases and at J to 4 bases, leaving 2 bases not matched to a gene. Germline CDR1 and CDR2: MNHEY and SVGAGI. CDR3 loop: CASRTGGRYGYTF. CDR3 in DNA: TGTGCCAGCAGGACAGGGGGCCGCTATGGCTACACCTTC.

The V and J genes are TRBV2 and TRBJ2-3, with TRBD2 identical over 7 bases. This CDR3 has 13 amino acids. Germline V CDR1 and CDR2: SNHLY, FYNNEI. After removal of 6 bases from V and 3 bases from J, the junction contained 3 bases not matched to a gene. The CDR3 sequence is CASRGTNTDTQYF. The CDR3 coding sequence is TGTGCCAGCAGAGGGACTAATACAGATACGCAGTATTTT.

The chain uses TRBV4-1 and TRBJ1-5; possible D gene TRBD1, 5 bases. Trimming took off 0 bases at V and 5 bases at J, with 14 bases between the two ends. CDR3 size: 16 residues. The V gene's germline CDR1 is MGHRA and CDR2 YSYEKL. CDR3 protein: CASSQDRGRGDQPQHF. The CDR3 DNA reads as TGCGCCAGCAGCCAAGATCGGGGGAGAGGGGATCAGCCCCAGCATTTT.

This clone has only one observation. The CDR3 loop reads CASSQEGSGRAAYNEQFF. Here the CDR3 DNA reads TGTGCCAGCAGCCAGGAGGGGAGCGGGAGGGCCGCTTACAATGAGCAGTTCTTC. The chain uses TRBV9 and TRBJ2-1, with 10 bases identical to TRBD2. Germline values: CDR1 SGDLS, CDR2 YYNGEE. The length of the CDR3 is 18 residues. J was trimmed by 4 bases and V by 4 bases; bases with no gene match: 14.

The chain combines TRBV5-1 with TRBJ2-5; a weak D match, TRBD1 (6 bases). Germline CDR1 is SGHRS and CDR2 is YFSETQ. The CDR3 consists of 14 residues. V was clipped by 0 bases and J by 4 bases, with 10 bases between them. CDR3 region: CASSLEIGGETQYF. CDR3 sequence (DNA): TGCGCCAGCAGCTTGGAAATAGGGGGAGAGACCCAGTACTTC.

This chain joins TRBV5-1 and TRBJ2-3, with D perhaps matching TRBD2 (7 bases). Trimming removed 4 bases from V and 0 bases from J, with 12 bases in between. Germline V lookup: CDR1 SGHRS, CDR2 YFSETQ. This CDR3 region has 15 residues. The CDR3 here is CASSPQGGSTDTQYF. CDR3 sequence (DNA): TGCGCCAGCAGCCCACAGGGAGGGAGCACAGATACGCAGTATTTT. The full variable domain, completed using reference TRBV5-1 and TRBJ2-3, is KAGVTQTPRYLIKTRGQQVTLSCSPISGHRSVSWYQQTPGQGLQFLFEYFSETQRNKGNFPGRFSGRQFSNSRSEMNVSTLELGDSALYLCASSPQGGSTDTQYFGPGTRLTVL.

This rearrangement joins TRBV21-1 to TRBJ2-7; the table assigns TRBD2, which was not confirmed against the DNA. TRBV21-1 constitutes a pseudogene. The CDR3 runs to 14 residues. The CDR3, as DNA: TGTGCCAGCAGCAAAACTAGCGGGAGCTACGAGCAGTACTTC. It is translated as CASSKTSGSYEQYF.

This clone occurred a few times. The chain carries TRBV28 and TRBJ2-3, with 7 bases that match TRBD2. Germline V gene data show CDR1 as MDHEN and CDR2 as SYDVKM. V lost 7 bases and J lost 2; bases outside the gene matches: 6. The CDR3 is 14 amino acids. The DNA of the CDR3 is TGTGCCAGCATTAGCGGGCAAGACACAGATACGCAGTATTTT. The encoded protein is CASISGQDTDTQYF.

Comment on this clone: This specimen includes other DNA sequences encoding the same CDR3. CDR3 nucleotide sequence: TGTGCCAGCTCCCTTTGGGACACCGAGAACACTGAAGCTTTCTTT. Translation gives CASSLWDTENTEAFF. This chain joins TRBV18 and TRBJ1-1; possibly TRBD1 for D (6 bases). This CDR3 has 15 amino acids. Germline CDR1 is KGHSH and CDR2 is LQKENI. V was shortened by 6 bases and J by 1 base, with 15 bases between the two germline ends.

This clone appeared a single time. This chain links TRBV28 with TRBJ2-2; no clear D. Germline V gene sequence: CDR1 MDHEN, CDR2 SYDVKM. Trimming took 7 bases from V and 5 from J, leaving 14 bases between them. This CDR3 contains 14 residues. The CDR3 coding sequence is TGTGCCAGCAAACCTCCGCGAGAAACCGGGGAGCTGTTTTTT. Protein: CASKPPRETGELFF.

The CDR3 spells CASSDSIRGRAAGELFF. The CDR3, as DNA: TGTGCCAGCAGTGACTCGATCCGCGGGAGGGCCGCCGGGGAGCTGTTTTTT. The chain combines TRBV6-4 with TRBJ2-2; 9 nucleotides agree with TRBD2. With V trimmed by 0 bases and J by 6 bases, 8 bases remained unmatched. The germline V gene has CDR1 MRHNA and CDR2 SNTAGT. The CDR3 runs 17 residues.

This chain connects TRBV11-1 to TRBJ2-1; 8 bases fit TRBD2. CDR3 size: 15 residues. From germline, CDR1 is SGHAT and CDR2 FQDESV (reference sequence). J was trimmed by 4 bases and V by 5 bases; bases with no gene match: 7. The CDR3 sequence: CASSRISGAYNEQFF. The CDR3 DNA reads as TGTGCCAGCAGCCGGATTAGCGGGGCATACAATGAGCAGTTCTTC.

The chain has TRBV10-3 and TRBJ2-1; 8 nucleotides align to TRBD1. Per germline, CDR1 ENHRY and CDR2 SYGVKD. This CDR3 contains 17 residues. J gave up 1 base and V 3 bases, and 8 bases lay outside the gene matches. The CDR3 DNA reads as TGTGCCATCAGTGACCCGGACAGGGCGGTATCCTACAATGAGCAGTTCTTC. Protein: CAISDPDRAVSYNEQFF.

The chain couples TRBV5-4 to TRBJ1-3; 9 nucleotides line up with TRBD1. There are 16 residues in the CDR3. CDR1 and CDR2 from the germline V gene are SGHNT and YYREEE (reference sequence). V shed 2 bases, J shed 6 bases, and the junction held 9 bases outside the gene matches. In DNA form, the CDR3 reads TGTGCCAGCAGCTTCCACTTGGGACAGGGAGAAAACACCATATATTTT. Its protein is CASSFHLGQGENTIYF.

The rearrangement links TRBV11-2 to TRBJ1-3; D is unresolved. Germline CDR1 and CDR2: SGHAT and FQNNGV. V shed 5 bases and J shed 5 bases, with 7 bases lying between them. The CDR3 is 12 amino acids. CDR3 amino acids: CASSEQRNTIYF. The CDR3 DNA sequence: TGTGCCAGCAGCGAACAGAGAAACACCATATATTTT.

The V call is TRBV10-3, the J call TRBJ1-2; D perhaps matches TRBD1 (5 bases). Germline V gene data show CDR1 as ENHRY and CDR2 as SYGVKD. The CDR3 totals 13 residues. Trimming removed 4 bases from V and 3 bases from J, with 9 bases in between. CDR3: CAISARDDYGYTF. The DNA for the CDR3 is TGTGCCATCAGTGCCAGGGATGACTATGGCTACACCTTC.

CDR3 loop: CASSQDLRRVGYTF. CDR3 DNA sequence: TGTGCCAGCAGCCAAGATTTACGTAGAGTGGGCTACACCTTC. This rearrangement joins TRBV14 to TRBJ1-2, with D unresolved. The length of the CDR3 is 14 residues. V dropped 0 bases and J dropped 8 bases, with 13 bases sitting between them. The germline gives CDR1 SGHDN, CDR2 FVKESK.

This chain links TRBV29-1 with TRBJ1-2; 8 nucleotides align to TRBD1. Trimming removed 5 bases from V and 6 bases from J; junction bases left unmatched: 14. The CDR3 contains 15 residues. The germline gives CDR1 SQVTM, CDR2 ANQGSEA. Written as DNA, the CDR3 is TGCAGCGTTCGTTCCCGGGACAGGATATCGGATGGCTACACCTTC. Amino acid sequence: CSVRSRDRISDGYTF.

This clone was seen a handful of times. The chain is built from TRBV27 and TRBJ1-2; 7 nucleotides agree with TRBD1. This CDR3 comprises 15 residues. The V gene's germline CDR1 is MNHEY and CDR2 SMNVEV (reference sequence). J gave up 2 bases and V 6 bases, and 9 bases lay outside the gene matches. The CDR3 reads CASRSGTALNYGYTF. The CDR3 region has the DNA TGTGCCAGCAGATCCGGGACAGCGTTAAACTATGGCTACACCTTC.

The CDR3: CASNKQDYNSPLHF. The DNA for the CDR3 is TGTGCCAGCAACAAACAGGACTATAATTCACCCCTCCACTTT. The chain couples TRBV6-6 to TRBJ1-6, with D tentatively TRBD1 (5 bases). Trimming shortened V by 7 bases and J by 3 bases, and 10 bases separated the two germline ends. The germline gives CDR1 MNHNY, CDR2 SVGAGI (reference sequence). The CDR3 totals 14 residues.